This TCR beta chain was sequenced for a study of control samples from healthy donors and cancer patients. Data came from immunoSEQ multiplex PCR; TCRdb stores just in-frame clones and leaves some out. The repertoire holds approximately 53,000 clones, with 85% to 95% as singletons. This CDR3 is built from 16 residues. Trimming took 4 bases from V and 4 from J, leaving 16 bases between them. CDR1 and CDR2 from the germline V gene are SGHDN and FVKESK. The genes are TRBV14 and TRBJ1-4, with a possible D match to TRBD1 (5 bases). This TCR derives from a man aged 25 to 40 with colorectal cancer. The specimen was PBMCs. In DNA, the CDR3 is TGTGCCAGCAGCCCCTCTTTTGGGGACCTTAATGAAAAACTGTTTTTT. This encodes CASSPSFGDLNEKLFF. The full variable domain, rest sourced from reference TRBV14 and TRBJ1-4, is EAGVTQFPSHSVIEKGQTVTLRCDPISGHDNLYWYRRVMGKEIKFLLHFVKESKQDESGMPNNRFLAERTGGTYSTLKVQPAELEDSGVYFCASSPSFGDLNEKLFFGSGTQLSVL.